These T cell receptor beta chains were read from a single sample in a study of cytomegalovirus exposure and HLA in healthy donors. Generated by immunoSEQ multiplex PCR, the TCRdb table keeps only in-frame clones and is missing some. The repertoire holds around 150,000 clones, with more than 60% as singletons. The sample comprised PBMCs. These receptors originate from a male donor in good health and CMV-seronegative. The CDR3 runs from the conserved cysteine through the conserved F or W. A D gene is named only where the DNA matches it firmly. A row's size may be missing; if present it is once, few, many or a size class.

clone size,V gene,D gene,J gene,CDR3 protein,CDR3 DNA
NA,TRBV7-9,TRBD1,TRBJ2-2,CASSSTGGTGELFF,TGTGCCAGCAGCTCGACAGGGGGCACCGGGGAGCTGTTTTTT
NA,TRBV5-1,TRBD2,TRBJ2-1,CASSLEVGLAGGQFF,TGCGCCAGCAGCTTGGAGGTCGGACTAGCGGGGGGGCAGTTCTTC
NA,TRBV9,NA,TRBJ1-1,CASSVEVRSDRANTEAFF,TGTGCCAGCAGCGTAGAAGTCCGGTCGGACAGAGCGAACACTGAAGCTTTCTTT
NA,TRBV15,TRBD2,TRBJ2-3,CATSRAMGGGGDTQYF,TGTGCCACCAGCAGAGCAATGGGAGGCGGGGGGGATACGCAGTATTTT
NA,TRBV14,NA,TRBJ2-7,CASSQGPLSYEQYF,TGTGCCAGCAGCCAAGGGCCCCTCTCCTACGAGCAGTACTTC
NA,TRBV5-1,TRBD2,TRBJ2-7,CASSVELAGVEQYF,TGCGCCAGCAGCGTCGAACTAGCGGGGGTCGAGCAGTACTTC
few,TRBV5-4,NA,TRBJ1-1,CASSLAGYTEAFF,TGTGCCAGCAGCTTGGCAGGGTACACTGAAGCTTTCTTT
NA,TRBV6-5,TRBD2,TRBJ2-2,CAIKREGSGTGELFF,TGTGCCATCAAGCGGGAGGGTAGTGGGACCGGGGAGCTGTTTTTT
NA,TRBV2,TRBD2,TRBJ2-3,CATNSGTSPDTQYF,TGTGCCACCAACTCCGGGACTAGTCCGGATACGCAGTATTTT
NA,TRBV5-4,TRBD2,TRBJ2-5,CASRTSGGVQETQYF,TGTGCCAGCAGGACTAGCGGGGGGGTTCAGGAGACCCAGTACTTC